This TCR beta chain was identified in a study of blood T cell repertoires in COVID-19. Trimming removed 3 bases at V and 9 bases at J, with 11 bases between. The CDR3 extends over 13 amino acids. Germline CDR1 KGHDR, CDR2 SFDVKD. Generated by immunoSEQ multiplex PCR, the TCRdb table keeps only in-frame clones and is missing some. The repertoire holds 150,000 to 200,000 clones, with over 80% as singletons. Sequencing was performed on peripheral blood. The chain carries TRBV24-1 and TRBJ2-1; D is possibly TRBD1 (5 bases). The sequence was collected from a woman older than 75 with active or convalescent COVID-19. The CDR3 sequence is CATSDPNRSEQFF. The CDR3 nucleotides are TGTGCCACCAGTGATCCAAACAGGTCTGAGCAGTTCTTC.